This T cell receptor beta chain was profiled in a study of T cells in Graves' hyperthyroidism and ophthalmopathy. Across the whole study: Once the initial diagnosis was made, peripheral blood was obtained before any treatment.

Fresh peripheral blood, 7.5 to 10 ml of it, supplied the PBMCs. Authors of the study amplified TCR beta CDR3 regions from RNA transcripts. First-round RT-PCR of the TCR CDR3 relied on the HTBI primer set. TCRdb re-analysed the multiplex PCR reads in MiXCR, keeping a single row per CDR3 protein. This table has over 300,000 distinct CDR3 sequences, about 15% appearing once. This clonotype was seen ten or more times. The CDR3 has 16 residues. V was shortened by 6 bases and J by 2 bases, with 20 bases between the two germline ends. The V gene's germline CDR1 is MGHRA and CDR2 YSYEKL. This receptor was identified in a woman in her fifties or sixties with Graves' hyperthyroidism. Sequenced input: blood. The gene calls are TRBV4-1 and TRBJ2-7; either TRBD1 or TRBD2 may fit D (5 bases each). Here the CDR3 reads CASSRDGARGAYEQYF. In nucleotides, the CDR3 is TGCGCCAGCAGTCGGGATGGGGCCCGAGGCGCCTACGAGCAGTACTTC.